The sequence of this T cell receptor (beta chain) was determined in a study of PD-1 blockade in mismatch repair-deficient tumors. Germline V gene sequence: CDR1 SGHTA, CDR2 FQGTGA. Trimming took 0 bases from V and 5 from J; bases not matched to a gene: 4. This CDR3 contains 16 residues. Mismatch repair deficiency was confirmed in all patients, by PCR or immunohistochemistry. Sequenced by immunoSEQ multiplex PCR; TCRdb stores in-frame clones only, minus some. The repertoire holds some 97,000 clones, with 82% as singletons. Study results and limitations: After pembrolizumab, tumor-resident clones rose rapidly, then generally contracted before radiologic responses.

Only one count was recorded for this clone. Its antigen is undetermined. This TCR came from an adult with mismatch repair-deficient cancer. The chain combines TRBV7-3 with TRBJ2-1; TRBD2 matches 10 bases. Sequenced material: peripheral blood, taken 35 to 37 weeks after starting pembrolizumab. CDR3 sequence reads: CASSLTLAGGHNEQFF. In DNA, the CDR3 is TGTGCCAGCAGCTTAACGTTAGCGGGAGGCCACAATGAGCAGTTCTTC.